Following are 7 T cell receptor beta chains from one sample sequenced in a study of T cell responses to AZD1222 COVID-19 vaccine (dated by TCRdb to about 2021). The sample's time point, from its label and the paper: baseline before first vaccination. In the paper's terms, the treatment or condition label means: meningococcal conjugate vaccine given as trial control. The receptor library was made with the immunoSEQ multiplex PCR assay. TCRdb provides this immuneACCESS table in a form limited to in-frame rearrangements. Some clones are lacking; in checked studies, under half of them reflect an unresolved V gene, and why the rest are absent is not known. The table for this sample lists 100,000 to 110,000 clones; about 87% of them were counted only once. The ten most abundant clones make up 4% to 4.5% of the sample. Sequences were derived from peripheral blood, sampled on day 0 of MenACWY control vaccination. The receptors come from an adult in good health.

CDR3 region: CAWNIQGWYGYTF. The CDR3 nucleotides are TGTGCCTGGAACATACAGGGTTGGTATGGCTACACCTTC. The V gene is TRBV30, the J gene TRBJ1-2; possibly TRBD1 for D (6 bases). Trimming removed 4 bases from V and 5 bases from J, with 14 bases in between. The germline V gene has CDR1 GTSNPN and CDR2 SVGIG (reference sequence). This CDR3 has 13 residues.

J is TRBJ1-5 and V is TRBV29-1, with no clear D. V was trimmed by 5 bases and J by 0 bases, leaving 11 bases between them. This CDR3 contains 14 residues. In germline, CDR1 is SQVTM, CDR2 ANQGSEA. The CDR3 region has the DNA TGCAGCGTTCTTACGGCGAATAGCAATCAGCCCCAGCATTTT. Protein sequence: CSVLTANSNQPQHF.

CDR3 DNA sequence: TGTGCCAGTAGTGTGGACACCGCGGCTGGCTACACCTTC. Translation gives CASSVDTAAGYTF. The rearrangement links TRBV19 to TRBJ1-2, with TRBD1 as a possible D gene (5 bases). The V end was cut by 5 bases, the J end by 7 bases, with 14 bases between. The CDR3 is made up of 13 amino acids. CDR1 and CDR2 (germline): LNHDA, SQIVND (reference sequence). The full variable domain, rest sourced from reference TRBV19 and TRBJ1-2, is DGGITQSPKYLFRKEGQNVTLSCEQNLNHDAMYWYRQDPGQGLRLIYYSQIVNDFQKGDIAEGYSVSREKKESFPLTVTSAQKNPTAFYLCASSVDTAAGYTFGSGTRLTVV.

The chain uses TRBV6-1 and TRBJ1-5, with unresolved D. CDR3 size: 12 residues. Germline values: CDR1 MNHNS, CDR2 SASEGT. Trimming shortened V by 2 bases and J by 5 bases, and 4 bases separated the two germline ends. For the CDR3, the DNA is TGTGCCAGCAGTGAATCGGATCAGCCCCAGCATTTT. Amino acids: CASSESDQPQHF.

The V gene is TRBV24-1, the J gene TRBJ2-1, with 12 positions matching TRBD1. Per the germline V gene, CDR1 is KGHDR and CDR2 is SFDVKD. Germline trimming cut 3 bases from V and 7 bases from J; bases unmatched to any gene: 9. The CDR3 is 17 amino acids. In DNA form, the CDR3 reads TGTGCCACCAGTGATCCCGTGGGGACAGGGGGCTTGAATGAGCAGTTCTTC. Residues: CATSDPVGTGGLNEQFF.

This clone was recorded a few times. V gene TRBV5-1 combines with J gene TRBJ2-2; D possibly matches TRBD1 or TRBD2 (5 bases each). V was clipped by 6 bases and J by 3 bases, with 18 bases between them. Per the germline V gene, CDR1 is SGHRS and CDR2 is YFSETQ. This CDR3 has 16 amino acids. CDR3 sequence (DNA): TGCGCCAGCACATGGGGGACGGACGGATACACCGGGGAGCTGTTTTTT. Its translation: CASTWGTDGYTGELFF.

V is TRBV4-3 and J is TRBJ1-2; D not certain. V shed 0 bases and J shed 0 bases, with 8 bases lying between them. The CDR3 has 15 residues. The germline V gene has CDR1 LGHNA and CDR2 YSLEER. This CDR3 is CASSQDLQPNYGYTF. As DNA, the CDR3 is TGCGCCAGCAGCCAAGACCTACAGCCTAACTATGGCTACACCTTC.